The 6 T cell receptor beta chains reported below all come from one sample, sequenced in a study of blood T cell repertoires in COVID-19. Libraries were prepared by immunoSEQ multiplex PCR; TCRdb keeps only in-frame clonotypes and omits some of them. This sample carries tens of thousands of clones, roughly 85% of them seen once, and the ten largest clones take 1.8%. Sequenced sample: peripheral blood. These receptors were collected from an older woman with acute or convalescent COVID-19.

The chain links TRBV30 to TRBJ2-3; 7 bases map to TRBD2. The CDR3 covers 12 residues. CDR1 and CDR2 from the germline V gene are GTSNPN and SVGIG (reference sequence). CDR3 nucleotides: TGTGCGAGGGCAGCGGGAATGGATACGCAGTATTTT. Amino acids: CARAAGMDTQYF. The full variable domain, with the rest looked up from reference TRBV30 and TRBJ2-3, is SQTIHQWPATLVQPVGSPLSLECTVEGTSNPNLYWYRQAAGRGLQLLFYSVGIGQISSEVPQNLSASRPQDRQFILSSKKLLLSDSGFYLCARAAGMDTQYFGPGTRLTVL.

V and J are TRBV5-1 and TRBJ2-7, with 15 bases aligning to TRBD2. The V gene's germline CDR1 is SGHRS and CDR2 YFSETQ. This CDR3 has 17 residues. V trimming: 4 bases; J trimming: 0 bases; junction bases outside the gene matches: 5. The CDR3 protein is CASSQGTSGGFSYEQYF. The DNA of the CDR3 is TGCGCCAGCAGCCAGGGGACTAGCGGGGGGTTCTCCTACGAGCAGTACTTC.

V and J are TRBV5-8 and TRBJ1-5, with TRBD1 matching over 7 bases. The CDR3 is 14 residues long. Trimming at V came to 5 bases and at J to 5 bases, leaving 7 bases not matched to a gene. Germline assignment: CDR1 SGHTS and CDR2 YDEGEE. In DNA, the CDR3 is TGTGCCAGCAGGACCACAGGGGACCATCAGCCCCAGCATTTT. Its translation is CASRTTGDHQPQHF.

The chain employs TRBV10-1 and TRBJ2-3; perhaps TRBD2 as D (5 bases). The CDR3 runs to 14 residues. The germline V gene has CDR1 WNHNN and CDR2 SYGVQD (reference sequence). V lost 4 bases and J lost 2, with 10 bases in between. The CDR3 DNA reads TGCGCCAGCAGTGTTCGGGGTATCACAGATACGCAGTATTTT. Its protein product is CASSVRGITDTQYF.

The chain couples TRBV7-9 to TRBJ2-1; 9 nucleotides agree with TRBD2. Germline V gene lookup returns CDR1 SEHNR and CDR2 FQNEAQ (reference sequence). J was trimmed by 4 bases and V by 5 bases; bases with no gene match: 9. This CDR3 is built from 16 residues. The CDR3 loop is CASSHRVAGDYNEQFF. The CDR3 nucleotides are TGTGCCAGCAGCCACAGGGTAGCGGGGGATTACAATGAGCAGTTCTTC.

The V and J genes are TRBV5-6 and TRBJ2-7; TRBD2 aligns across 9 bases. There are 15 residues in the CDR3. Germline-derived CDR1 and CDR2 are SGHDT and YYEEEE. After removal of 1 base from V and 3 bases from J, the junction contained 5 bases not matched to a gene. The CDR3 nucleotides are TGTGCCAGCAGCTTGATCGCGGGGGGGAGCTACGAGCAGTACTTC. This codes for CASSLIAGGSYEQYF.